This T cell receptor beta chain was sequenced in a study of CD8+CD57+ T cells in acquired aplastic anemia. Study background: Sorted CD4+ plus CD8+ cells gave DNA averaging approximately 2.9 ug.

On this clonotype: What it binds is unknown.

Study-level points and caveats: Researchers report that twenty-nine CD8+ CDR3 sequences appeared in both patients and controls.

The use of genomic DNA as template underpinned the TCR beta VDJ and CDR3 profiling. TCRdb reprocessed the reads via MiXCR and lists one record per CDR3 protein. The table has approximately 170,000 distinct CDR3 sequences, roughly 50% seen once. For sequencing, patients were chosen who had shown expansion of CD8+CD57+ cells by flow cytometry. The study sampled blood from patients who had received no therapy. The sequenced sample was sorted CD4+, CD8+, or CD8+CD57+ T cells (not recorded which) from PBMCs. The source of this sequence is a human donor with aplastic anemia.

The CDR3 is CAIRDRDTEAFF. Here the CDR3 DNA reads TGTGCCATTCGGGACAGGGACACTGAAGCTTTCTTT. This chain uses TRBV10-3 with TRBJ1-1, with 9 bases identical to TRBD1. Germline CDR1 ENHRY, CDR2 SYGVKD. The CDR3 spans 12 residues. Germline trimming cut 9 bases from V and 3 bases from J; bases unmatched to any gene: 2.